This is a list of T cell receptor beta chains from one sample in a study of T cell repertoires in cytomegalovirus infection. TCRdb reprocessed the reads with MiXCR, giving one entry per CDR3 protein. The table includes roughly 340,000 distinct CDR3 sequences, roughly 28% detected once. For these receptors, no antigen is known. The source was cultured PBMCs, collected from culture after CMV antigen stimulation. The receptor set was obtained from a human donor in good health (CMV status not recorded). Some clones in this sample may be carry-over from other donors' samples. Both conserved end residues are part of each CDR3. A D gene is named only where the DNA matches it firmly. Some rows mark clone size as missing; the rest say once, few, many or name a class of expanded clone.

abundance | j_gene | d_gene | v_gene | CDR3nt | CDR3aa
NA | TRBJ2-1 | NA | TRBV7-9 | TGTGCCAGCAGCTTTTCCGCCGGGAGCAACAATGAGCAGTTCTTC | CASSFSAGSNNEQFF
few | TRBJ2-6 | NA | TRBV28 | TGTGCCAGCAGTACCGGAGGCTCTGGGGCCAACGTCCTGACTTTC | CASSTGGSGANVLTF
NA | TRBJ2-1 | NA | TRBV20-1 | TGCAGTGCTAGACCATTGCGGGGTGACTCCTACAATGAGCAGTTCTTC | CSARPLRGDSYNEQFF
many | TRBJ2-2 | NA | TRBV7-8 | TGTGCCAGCAGCTTACTGGTGACGGGGGAGAACACCGGGGAGCTGTTTTTT | CASSLLVTGENTGELFF
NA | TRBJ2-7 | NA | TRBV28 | TGTGCCAGCAGTCCCCAATTAAACTACGAGCAGTACTTC | CASSPQLNYEQYF
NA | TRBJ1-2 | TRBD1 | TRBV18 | TGTGCCAGCTCACCTGGACAGGGGCAGGATGGCTACACCTTC | CASSPGQGQDGYTF
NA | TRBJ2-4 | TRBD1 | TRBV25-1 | TGTGCCAGCAGTGAACATTCCCCAGGGGGCGGCATTCAGTACTTC | CASSEHSPGGGIQYF
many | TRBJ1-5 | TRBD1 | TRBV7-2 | TGTGCCAGCAGCTCCCTCCGCGGACAGGGGCCCAAGCAGCCCCAGCATTTT | CASSSLRGQGPKQPQHF
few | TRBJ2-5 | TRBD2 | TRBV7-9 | TGTGCCAGCAGCACCTGGACTAGCCAAGAGACCCAGTACTTC | CASSTWTSQETQYF
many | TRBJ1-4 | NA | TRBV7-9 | TGTGCCAGCAGCTTTGGCGACAGGATAATCGAAAAACTGTTTTTT | CASSFGDRIIEKLFF
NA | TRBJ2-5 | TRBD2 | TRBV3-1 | TGTGCCAGCAGCCGAGGCGGGGGGGCCGAGACCCAGTACTTC | CASSRGGGAETQYF
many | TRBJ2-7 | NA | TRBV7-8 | TGTGCCAGCAGCTTAGCGCGGGACGGAGCCTACGAGCAGTACTTC | CASSLARDGAYEQYF
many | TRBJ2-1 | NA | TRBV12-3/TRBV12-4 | TGTGCCAGCAGTTTAGGGGCCAGGGGAAAGCCTTACAATGAGCAGTTCTTC | CASSLGARGKPYNEQFF
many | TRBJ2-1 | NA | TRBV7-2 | TGTGCCAGCAGCTTATATGGGAGGGGACAAACCTACAATGAGCAGTTCTTC | CASSLYGRGQTYNEQFF
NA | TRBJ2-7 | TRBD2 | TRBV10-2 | TGCGCCAGCCGAAAGCCGGGACTAGCGGAGCGCGAGCAGTACTTC | CASRKPGLAEREQYF
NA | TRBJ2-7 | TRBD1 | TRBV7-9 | TGTGCCAGCAGCCCTCGGACAGGGGGCGCGCAGTACTTC | CASSPRTGGAQYF
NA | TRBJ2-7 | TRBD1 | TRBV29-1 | TGCAGCGTTGGGCGTTCGGGGACAGGTCACGACGAGCAGTACTTC | CSVGRSGTGHDEQYF
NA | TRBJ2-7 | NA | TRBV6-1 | TGTGCCAGCAGTCGAGTTGCTGGCACCTACGAGCAGTACTTC | CASSRVAGTYEQYF
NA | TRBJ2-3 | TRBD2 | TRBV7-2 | TGTGCCAGCAGCTTCGGGTTTAGCAGCAGCGGGAGTTGGACAGATACGCAGTATTTT | CASSFGFSSSGSWTDTQYF
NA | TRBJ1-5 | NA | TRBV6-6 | TGTGCCAGCAGTCCCACAGGGATTGACCAGCCCCAGCATTTT | CASSPTGIDQPQHF
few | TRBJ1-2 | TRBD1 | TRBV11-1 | TGTGCCAGCAGCGTCCGACAGGGAGACTATGGCTACACCTTC | CASSVRQGDYGYTF
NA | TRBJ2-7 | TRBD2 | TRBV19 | TGTGCCAGTAGTCCCGGTGGAAAAATAGCGGGAGGCTACGAGCAGTACTTC | CASSPGGKIAGGYEQYF
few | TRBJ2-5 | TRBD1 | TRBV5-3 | TGTGCCAGCAGCCACCGCGACAGGGGGTCAGAGACCCAGTACTTC | CASSHRDRGSETQYF
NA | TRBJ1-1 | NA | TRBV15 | TGTGCCACCAGCACGGGGTGGGGTACTGAAGCTTTCTTT | CATSTGWGTEAFF
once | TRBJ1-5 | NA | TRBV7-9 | TGTGCCAGCAGCTTAGTCTTAGGGACCAATCAGCCCCAGCATTTT | CASSLVLGTNQPQHF
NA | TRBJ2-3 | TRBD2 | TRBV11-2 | TGTGCCAGCAGCGGGACTAGCGGTCTAGATACGCAGTATTTT | CASSGTSGLDTQYF
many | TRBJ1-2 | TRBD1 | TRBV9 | TGTGCCAGCAGCGTAGCATCGAGGGGGCCGGCAGGCTACACCTTC | CASSVASRGPAGYTF
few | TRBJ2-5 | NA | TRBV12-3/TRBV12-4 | TGTGCCAGCAGTAGGGGGACTCGGCAAGAGACCCAGTACTTC | CASSRGTRQETQYF
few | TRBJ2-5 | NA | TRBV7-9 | TGTGCCAGCAGCCCGTCGGACAGCCAAGAGACCCAGTACTTC | CASSPSDSQETQYF